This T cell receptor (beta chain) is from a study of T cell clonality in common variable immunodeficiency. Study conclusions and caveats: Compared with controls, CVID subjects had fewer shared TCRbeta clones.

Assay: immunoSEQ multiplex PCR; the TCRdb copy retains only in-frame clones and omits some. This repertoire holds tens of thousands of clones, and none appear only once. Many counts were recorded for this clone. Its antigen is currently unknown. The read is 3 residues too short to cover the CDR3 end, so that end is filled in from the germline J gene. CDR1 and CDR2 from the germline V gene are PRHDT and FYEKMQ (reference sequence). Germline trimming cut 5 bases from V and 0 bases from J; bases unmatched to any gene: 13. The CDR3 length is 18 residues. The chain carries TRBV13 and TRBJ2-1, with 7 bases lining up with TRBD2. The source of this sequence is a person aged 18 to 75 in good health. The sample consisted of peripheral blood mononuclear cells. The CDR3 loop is CASSRWTLAATSYNEQFF. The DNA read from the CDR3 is TGTGCCAGCAGCCGCTGGACCCTAGCGGCCACCTCCTACAATGAG.